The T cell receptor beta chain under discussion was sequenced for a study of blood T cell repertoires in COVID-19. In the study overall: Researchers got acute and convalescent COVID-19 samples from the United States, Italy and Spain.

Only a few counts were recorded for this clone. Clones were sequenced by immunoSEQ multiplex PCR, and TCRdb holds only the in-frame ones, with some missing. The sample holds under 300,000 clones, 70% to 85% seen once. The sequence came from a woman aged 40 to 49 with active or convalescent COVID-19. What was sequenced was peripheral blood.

Here the CDR3 reads CASSDAGGGNYGYTF. The DNA of the CDR3 is TGTGCCAGCAGTGACGCCGGGGGGGGCAACTATGGCTACACCTTC. The V and J genes are TRBV6-1 and TRBJ1-2; D perhaps matches TRBD1 (6 bases). The CDR3 is 15 amino acids. CDR1 and CDR2 from the germline V gene are MNHNS and SASEGT. V dropped 3 bases and J dropped 2 bases, with 13 bases sitting between them.